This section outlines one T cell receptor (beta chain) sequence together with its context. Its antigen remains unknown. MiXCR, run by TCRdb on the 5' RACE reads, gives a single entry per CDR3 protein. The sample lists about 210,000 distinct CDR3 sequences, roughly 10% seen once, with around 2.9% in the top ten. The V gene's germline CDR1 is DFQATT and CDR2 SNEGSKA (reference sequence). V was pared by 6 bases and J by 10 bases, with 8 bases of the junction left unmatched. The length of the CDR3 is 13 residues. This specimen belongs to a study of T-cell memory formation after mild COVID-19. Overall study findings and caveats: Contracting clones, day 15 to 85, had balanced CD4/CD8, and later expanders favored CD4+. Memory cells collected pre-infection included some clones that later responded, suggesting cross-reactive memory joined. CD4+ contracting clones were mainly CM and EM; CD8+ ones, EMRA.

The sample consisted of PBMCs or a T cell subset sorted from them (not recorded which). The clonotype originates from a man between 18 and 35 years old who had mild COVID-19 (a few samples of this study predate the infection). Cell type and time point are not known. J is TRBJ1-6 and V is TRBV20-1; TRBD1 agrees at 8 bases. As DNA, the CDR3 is TGCAGTGCATTAAGGACAGGGCCCTCACCCCTCCACTTT. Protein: CSALRTGPSPLHF.